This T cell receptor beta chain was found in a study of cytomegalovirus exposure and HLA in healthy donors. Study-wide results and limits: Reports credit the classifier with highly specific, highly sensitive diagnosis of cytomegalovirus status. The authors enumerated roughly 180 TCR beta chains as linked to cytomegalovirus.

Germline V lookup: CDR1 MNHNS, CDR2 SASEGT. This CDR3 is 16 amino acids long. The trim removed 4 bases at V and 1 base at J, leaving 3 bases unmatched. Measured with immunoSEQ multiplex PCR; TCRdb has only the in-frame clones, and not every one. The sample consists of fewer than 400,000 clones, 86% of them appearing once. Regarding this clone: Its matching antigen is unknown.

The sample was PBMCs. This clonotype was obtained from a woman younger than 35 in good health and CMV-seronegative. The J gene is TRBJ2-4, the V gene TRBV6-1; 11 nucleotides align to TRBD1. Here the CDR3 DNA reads TGTGCCAGCAGTGCGGGACAGGGGGGTGCCAAAAACATTCAGTACTTC. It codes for CASSAGQGGAKNIQYF.